A selection of T cell receptor beta chains follows, all from one sample in a study of blood T cells in healthy people across ages. In TCRdb, the 5' RACE reads were re-called with MiXCR into one record per CDR3 protein. This sample has 700,000 to 850,000 distinct CDR3 sequences, with 53% found just once. What was sequenced was blood. The receptors originated from an older man in good health. Each CDR3 is given with its conserved first and last residue. The D gene is left open where the match is weak. Some rows have no size entry. The others give once, few or many, or a class for an expanded clone.

V	J	size	D	DNA	CDR3
TRBV6-1	TRBJ1-5	-	-	TGTGCCAGCAGTGAAGCGGAAGGGCCCCATCAGCCCCAGCATTTT	CASSEAEGPHQPQHF
TRBV6-2/TRBV6-3	TRBJ2-7	-	TRBD2	TGTGCCAGCAGTTACACCACAGCTAGCGGGAAAACCTACGAGCAGTACTTC	CASSYTTASGKTYEQYF
TRBV29-1	TRBJ2-7	few	-	TGCAGCGTTGTTCTAGATAAGACGTACGAGCAGTACTTC	CSVVLDKTYEQYF
TRBV27	TRBJ2-1	-	-	TGTGCCAGCAGTTTATGGCGGAGTTACTACAATGAGCAGTTCTTC	CASSLWRSYYNEQFF
TRBV5-1	TRBJ2-3	-	-	TGCGCCAGCAGCTTAGGGACATCCCGGGGCACAGATACGCAGTATTTT	CASSLGTSRGTDTQYF
TRBV4-1	TRBJ1-6	once	TRBD1	TGCGCCAGCAGCCCAGAACCGGGACAGAAGAATTCACCCCTCCACTTT	CASSPEPGQKNSPLHF
TRBV4-1	TRBJ2-6	-	TRBD2	TGCGCCAGCAGCCGGACTAGCGGGAGTCCTGGGGCCAACGTCCTGACTTTC	CASSRTSGSPGANVLTF
TRBV24-1	TRBJ2-1	-	-	TGTGCCACCAGTGACCGACACGCTGCTCGGTTCTTC	CATSDRHAARFF
TRBV12-3/TRBV12-4	TRBJ2-1	few	TRBD2	TGTGCCAGCAGTTCGGGACTAGCGAGAAATGAGCAGTTCTTC	CASSSGLARNEQFF
TRBV10-3	TRBJ2-3	-	TRBD2	TGTGCCATCAGTGAAGGTCTAGCGGACCCCCTGGAGACGCAGTATTTT	CAISEGLADPLETQYF
TRBV5-1	TRBJ2-7	-	-	TGCGCCAGCAGCTTGGCCCCGGGCTCCTACGAGCAGTACTTC	CASSLAPGSYEQYF
TRBV18	TRBJ1-1	few	-	TGTGCCAGCTCACCACAGGGTGTGGGGAACACTGAAGCTTTCTTT	CASSPQGVGNTEAFF
TRBV7-9	TRBJ2-5	-	-	TGTGCCAGCAGCTTAGCGGGAGTGCGGCCCCGGGGGGAGACCCAGTACTTC	CASSLAGVRPRGETQYF
TRBV27	TRBJ2-7	few	-	TGTGCCAGCGCCTGGACCCCAACCTACGAGCAGTACTTC	CASAWTPTYEQYF
TRBV11-2	TRBJ1-2	few	-	TGTGCCAGCAGCTTAGCGCTCGGCGGCTATGGCTACACCTTC	CASSLALGGYGYTF
TRBV27	TRBJ1-5	-	-	TGTGCCAGCAGTTTAATGGTCGGTAGCAATCAGCCCCAGCATTTT	CASSLMVGSNQPQHF
TRBV9	TRBJ2-6	few	TRBD1	TGTGCCAGCAGCGTAGTGTCACTTTGGGGGACAGGGAACTCTGGGGCCAACGTCCTGACTTTC	CASSVVSLWGTGNSGANVLTF
TRBV11-2	TRBJ2-1	-	-	TGTGCCAGCAGCCCTAGGACAGGGAGGGACAATGAGCAGTTCTTC	CASSPRTGRDNEQFF
TRBV4-2	TRBJ2-3	few	-	TGTGCCAGCAGCCAAGAGTTTGTGGGATCGGGCGGGATCCGCACAGATACGCAGTATTTT	CASSQEFVGSGGIRTDTQYF
TRBV6-5	TRBJ2-1	-	-	TGTGCCAGCAGTGACGACTACTTAACAAATGAGCAGTTCTTC	CASSDDYLTNEQFF
TRBV9	TRBJ2-7	-	-	TGTGCCAGCAGCGTTACCGGGACTCCCTCCTACGAGCAGTACTTC	CASSVTGTPSYEQYF
TRBV12-3/TRBV12-4	TRBJ1-4	-	-	TGTGCCAGCAGTTTTTCTCCGAGGGGGGAAAAACTGTTTTTT	CASSFSPRGEKLFF
TRBV29-1	TRBJ2-7	few	-	TGCAGCGTTCGTGGGGTTAGCACAGTGTCCGAGCAGTACTTC	CSVRGVSTVSEQYF
TRBV9	TRBJ1-6	-	TRBD1	TGTGCCAGCAGCGTAGAGGACAGGCGATCACCCCTCCACTTT	CASSVEDRRSPLHF
TRBV5-5	TRBJ1-5	-	-	TGTGCCAGCAGCTTGGGTGTCGGGAGCAATCAGCCCCAGCATTTT	CASSLGVGSNQPQHF
TRBV5-8	TRBJ2-6	few	-	TGTGCCAGCAGCAAGACCTGGACGGCTGGGGCCAACGTCCTGACTTTC	CASSKTWTAGANVLTF
TRBV2	TRBJ2-5	-	-	TGTGCCAGCAGTGTAGCTTATGCGCAGTACTTC	CASSVAYAQYF
TRBV13	TRBJ2-7	-	TRBD1	TGTGCCAGCAGCTTAAAAGGGGGCGCGTCCTACGAGCAGTACTTC	CASSLKGGASYEQYF
TRBV29-1	TRBJ2-3	-	TRBD1	TGCAGCGTTAGCCCCGGGACAGGGGGGAACAGAGACGCGTATTTT	CSVSPGTGGNRDAYF